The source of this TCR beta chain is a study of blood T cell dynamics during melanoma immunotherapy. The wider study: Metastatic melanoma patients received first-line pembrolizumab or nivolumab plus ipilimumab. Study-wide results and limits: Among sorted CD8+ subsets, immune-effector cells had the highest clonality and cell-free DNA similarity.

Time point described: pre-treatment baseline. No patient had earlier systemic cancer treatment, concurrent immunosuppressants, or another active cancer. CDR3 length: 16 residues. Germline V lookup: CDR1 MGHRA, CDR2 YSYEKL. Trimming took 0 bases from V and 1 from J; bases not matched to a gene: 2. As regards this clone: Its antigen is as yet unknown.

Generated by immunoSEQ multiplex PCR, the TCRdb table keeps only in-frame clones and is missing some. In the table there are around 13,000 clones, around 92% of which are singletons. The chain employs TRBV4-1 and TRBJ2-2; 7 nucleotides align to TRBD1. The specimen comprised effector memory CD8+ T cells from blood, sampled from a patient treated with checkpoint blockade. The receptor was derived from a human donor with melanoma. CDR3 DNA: TGCGCCAGCAGCCAAGAGGACAGGCTGAACACCGGGGAGCTGTTTTTT. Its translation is CASSQEDRLNTGELFF.